The source of this TCR beta chain is a study of PD-1 blockade in classical Hodgkin lymphoma. The CDR3 loop spans 14 amino acids. CDR1 is MGHRA, CDR2 YSYEKL, per germline. V shed 4 bases, J shed 4 bases, and the junction held 7 bases outside the gene matches. Study-level points and caveats: Diversity similar to that of newly diagnosed patients was seen at baseline in complete responders. With CD4+ cells, TCR diversity rose significantly by C4D1, but not with CD8+ cells. Baseline TCR diversity was reportedly lower in newly diagnosed patients than in healthy donors. It was reported as lower still in relapsed/refractory patients.

Comments on this clone: Its antigen is unidentified.

Time point indicated: cycle 4 day 1 (C4D1), after less than seven weeks of nivolumab. Following autologous stem cell transplantation, relapse occurred in every patient, and exposure to brentuximab vedotin varied. TCRdb's table, derived via immunoSEQ multiplex PCR, lists solely in-frame clones and lacks some. Among some 24,000 clones listed, around three quarters were seen once. This chain links TRBV4-1 with TRBJ2-7, with 7 bases that match TRBD2. This sample comprised peripheral blood mononuclear cells (PBMCs), obtained before the fourth cycle of nivolumab. This TCR derives from a human donor with classical Hodgkin lymphoma. Written as DNA, the CDR3 is TGCGCCAGCAGCCCCACCAGCGGGGAATACGAGCAGTACTTC. Translated: CASSPTSGEYEQYF.